The rows below give T cell receptor beta chains drawn from one sample of a study of T-cell memory formation after mild COVID-19. A single record per CDR3 protein comes from TCRdb applying MiXCR to the 5' RACE reads. Altogether hundreds of thousands of distinct CDR3 sequences are present, 20% to 25% being singletons, with the ten largest covering around 23%. Sequencing input: PBMCs or a T cell subset sorted from them (not recorded which). The receptors were sampled from a man aged 18 to 30 who had mild COVID-19 (a few samples of this study predate the infection). Cell type and time point are not known. The CDR3 runs from the conserved cysteine through the conserved F or W. D genes are given only for firm matches. Clone size, where shown, is once, few, many, or a class for clones that have expanded.

cdr3_nt,cdr3_aa,d_call,clone_size,v_call,j_call
TGTGCCAGTAGTGGATATCACACCGGGGAGCTGTTTTTT,CASSGYHTGELFF,-,-,TRBV19,TRBJ2-2
TGTGCCAGCAGCCTAGAAGGGACAGGGGCCTACGAGCAGTACTTC,CASSLEGTGAYEQYF,TRBD1,-,TRBV7-9,TRBJ2-7
TGTGCCAGCAGCACACAGGGGGGTGAAAAACTGTTTTTT,CASSTQGGEKLFF,TRBD1,many,TRBV7-9,TRBJ1-4
TGCGCCAGCAGCCATGAGACAGGCAATGAAAAACTGTTTTTT,CASSHETGNEKLFF,-,few,TRBV4-3,TRBJ1-4
TGCGCCAGCTCCCCCCTTGTAGCACCCTACGAGCAGTACTTC,CASSPLVAPYEQYF,-,-,TRBV10-2,TRBJ2-7
TGTGCCAGCAGCCCCTCAGACAGTAACACTGAAGCTTTCTTT,CASSPSDSNTEAFF,-,-,TRBV3-1,TRBJ1-1
TGTGCCAGCAGCTTGGGTCCCCCCAGCAACACCGGGGAGCTGTTTTTT,CASSLGPPSNTGELFF,-,many,TRBV5-6,TRBJ2-2
TGCGCCAGCAGCCTGCTCTCCGGGACAGTTAATTCACCCCTCCACTTT,CASSLLSGTVNSPLHF,TRBD1,few,TRBV5-1,TRBJ1-6
TGCGCCAGCAGCCAAGATCCCCAGGGGGTGACCGGGGAGCTGTTTTTT,CASSQDPQGVTGELFF,TRBD1,-,TRBV4-3,TRBJ2-2
TGTGCCAGCAGTTTGCGGACTATGCCAGATACGCAGTATTTT,CASSLRTMPDTQYF,-,-,TRBV12-3/TRBV12-4,TRBJ2-3
TGCAGTGCACAGGCAGGGGGCTCTGACTATGGCTACACCTTC,CSAQAGGSDYGYTF,TRBD1,once,TRBV20-1,TRBJ1-2
TGCAGCGTTGGACGCCTAAGCCTGGGCACTGAAGCTTTCTTT,CSVGRLSLGTEAFF,-,few,TRBV29-1,TRBJ1-1
TGCGCCAGCAGGCCGGACAGACAAACTCACGGCTACACCTTC,CASRPDRQTHGYTF,-,-,TRBV10-2,TRBJ1-2
TGTGCCAGCAGCCAGGGACTAGCGGGAGTTACCTACAATGAGCAGTTCTTC,CASSQGLAGVTYNEQFF,TRBD2,-,TRBV7-9,TRBJ2-1
TGTGCCAGCAGCTTGATGGACTCAGATACGCAGTATTTT,CASSLMDSDTQYF,-,few,TRBV7-9,TRBJ2-3
TGCAGTGCTAGAGATCCCGGGGCCCCTGAAGCTTTCTTT,CSARDPGAPEAFF,-,-,TRBV20-1,TRBJ1-1
TGTGCCAGCAGACTTCAGGGTATCGGCTACACCTTC,CASRLQGIGYTF,-,-,TRBV6-5,TRBJ1-2
TGTGCCAGCAGTTATCAGGATCCATACGAGCAGTACTTC,CASSYQDPYEQYF,-,-,TRBV6-6,TRBJ2-7
TGCGCCAGCAGCCAACAGGGCGCGGGGTCCAAAAACATTCAGTACTTC,CASSQQGAGSKNIQYF,-,few,TRBV4-3,TRBJ2-4
TGCGCCAGCAGCCCGGGTGCAGGGGCTGGAAACACCATATATTTT,CASSPGAGAGNTIYF,-,few,TRBV5-1,TRBJ1-3
TGCAGTGCTAGAGGGGAGTCCACAGATACGCAGTATTTT,CSARGESTDTQYF,-,-,TRBV20-1,TRBJ2-3
TGCAGCGTTGAAGATAAAGGGGTCACCGGGGAGCTGTTTTTT,CSVEDKGVTGELFF,-,few,TRBV29-1,TRBJ2-2
TGCGCCAGCAACTTACTCGGGACAGGGGAAGGGGAGCAGTACTTC,CASNLLGTGEGEQYF,TRBD1,-,TRBV5-1,TRBJ2-7
TGTGCCAGCAGCTTATCGGTTGACAGGGACCAAGAGACCCAGTACTTC,CASSLSVDRDQETQYF,TRBD1,-,TRBV7-7,TRBJ2-5
TGTGCCAGCAGTGCTAGTCGAAGCGGGGAAAACACAGATACGCAGTATTTT,CASSASRSGENTDTQYF,TRBD2,few,TRBV6-4,TRBJ2-3
TGTGCCAGCAGCGGACTAGCGGGGGGGACCTACAATGAGCAGTTCTTC,CASSGLAGGTYNEQFF,TRBD2,few,TRBV6-1,TRBJ2-1
TGTGCCAGCAGCCCTAGCGGGGGGGCACCCGATACGCAGTATTTT,CASSPSGGAPDTQYF,TRBD2,few,TRBV7-3,TRBJ2-3
TGCGCCAGCAGCGCCGGGACAGGCCAAAATTCACCCCTCCACTTT,CASSAGTGQNSPLHF,TRBD1,-,TRBV5-1,TRBJ1-6